This T cell receptor beta chain was recovered during a study of CD4 T cells in relation to SARS-CoV-2 and coronaviruses. Study-wide background: ViraFEST: approximately nine-day antigen culture of PBMCs, then TCR beta CDR3 sequencing.

Unexposed donor CD4+ T cells date from about 2011-2018, before the COVID-19 pandemic. Isolation of CD4+ T cells took place after less than twelve days in culture. Cells permitting, SARS-CoV-2 S/N and four cold-coronavirus spikes were tested on unexposed-donor CD4+ T cells. This clone has a handful of counts. Antigen unknown. The repertoire was sequenced with immunoSEQ multiplex PCR; TCRdb's copy has only in-frame clones and lacks some. This sample has under 30,000 clones; about three quarters occur once, and the top ten carry approximately 22%. General study results and limits: Compared with monoreactive clones, crossreactive clones showed significantly weaker SARS-CoV-2 expansion.

The CDR3 has 15 residues. Input material: CD4+ T cells from PBMCs, cultured in vitro. This clonotype originated in a human donor in good health. The chain combines TRBV21-1 with TRBJ1-5. TRBV21-1 is a pseudogene. CDR3 bases: TGTGCCAGCAGCAAAGGGGTTCCACCGGATCAGCCCCAGCATTTT. Translating it yields CASSKGVPPDQPQHF.